These 29 T cell receptor beta chains share one sample of origin, sequenced in a study of T cell responses to AZD1222 COVID-19 vaccine. Some clones are missing from TCRdb's copy, which holds only in-frame ones; the method was immunoSEQ multiplex PCR. The data show some 170,000 clones, over 75% seen once. The sequencing used peripheral blood, collected 28 days after the second AZD1222 dose. The source is an adult who received the AZD1222 COVID-19 vaccine.

This clone was seen only a few times. The CDR3 DNA follows: TGTGCCAGCAGGGGACAGGGGGCGAACACTGAAGCTTTCTTT. Amino acid sequence: CASRGQGANTEAFF. V is TRBV2 and J is TRBJ1-1; 12 nucleotides agree with TRBD1. Germline CDR1 and CDR2: SNHLY and FYNNEI. The CDR3 totals 14 residues. V lost 6 bases to trimming and J lost 1 base; unmatched junction nucleotides: 0.

The chain carries TRBV19 and TRBJ1-3; D not resolved. V lost 1 base and J lost 0, with 13 bases in between. This CDR3 region has 17 residues. CDR1 and CDR2 (germline): LNHDA, SQIVND (reference sequence). The CDR3 here is CASSIARPLDSGNTIYF. CDR3 DNA sequence: TGTGCCAGTAGTATAGCCCGACCGCTAGACTCTGGAAACACCATATATTTT.

The rearrangement joins TRBV4-2 to TRBJ2-5; D is perhaps TRBD1 (5 bases). Germline-derived CDR1 and CDR2 are LGHNA and YNFKEQ. The CDR3 contains 17 residues. Trimming removed 2 bases from V and 5 bases from J, with 21 bases in between. CDR3 in amino acids: CASSQTAHPRGLETQYF. The CDR3 region has the DNA TGTGCCAGCAGCCAAACGGCACACCCAAGGGGATTGGAGACCCAGTACTTC.

This chain connects TRBV7-9 to TRBJ2-3; TRBD2 aligns across 13 bases. Germline CDR1 reads SEHNR; CDR2 reads FQNEAQ (reference sequence). Trimming cost V 5 bases and J 4 bases; bases outside gene matches: 6. The CDR3 totals 16 residues. The CDR3 nucleotides read TGTGCCAGCAGCCAGACTAGCGGGGGGCGCGCAGATACGCAGTATTTT. Its protein is CASSQTSGGRADTQYF. Supplemented by reference TRBV7-9 and TRBJ2-3, the full variable domain reads DTGVSQNPRHKITKRGQNVTFRCDPISEHNRLYWYRQTLGQGPEFLTYFQNEAQLEKSRLLSDRFSAERPKGSFSTLEIQRTEQGDSAMYLCASSQTSGGRADTQYFGPGTRLTVL.

The table lists this clone with a count of one. V gene TRBV18 combines with J gene TRBJ2-5; 10 bases line up with TRBD1. Germline trimming cut 6 bases from V and 3 bases from J; bases unmatched to any gene: 13. CDR3 length: 17 residues. Germline V lookup: CDR1 KGHSH, CDR2 LQKENI. CDR3 loop: CASSLSWGTGVEETQYF. The CDR3 DNA sequence: TGTGCCAGCTCGCTCTCCTGGGGGACAGGGGTCGAAGAGACCCAGTACTTC.

The rearrangement links TRBV5-1 to TRBJ2-5; D tentatively fits TRBD1 or TRBD2 (6 bases each). Germline V gene data show CDR1 as SGHRS and CDR2 as YFSETQ. The ends were cut back, 7 bases at V and 0 bases at J, with 16 bases in the middle. The CDR3 length is 15 residues. The CDR3 nucleotides read TGCGCCAGCGCCCCGCAAGGGGGGTACCAAGAGACCCAGTACTTC. Encoded protein: CASAPQGGYQETQYF.

This chain connects TRBV12-3 or TRBV12-4 to TRBJ2-5; D gene ambiguous. The CDR3 has 11 residues. Between the trimmed V and J ends, which lost 3 bases and 4 bases, there was a span of 3 bases. The CDR3 DNA reads as TGTGCCAGCAGTTTCGCAGAGACCCAGTACTTC. Its protein is CASSFAETQYF.

V and J are TRBV3-1 (or the pseudogene TRBV3-2) and TRBJ1-2; weak D call: TRBD1 (5 bases). Germline CDR1 LGHDT, CDR2 YNNKEL (reference sequence). This CDR3 spans 15 amino acids. The V end was cut by 5 bases, the J end by 7 bases, with 20 bases between. The CDR3 DNA follows: TGTGCCAGCAGCACATCTTTGGGAGGGGCCGGTGGCTACACCTTC. This gives the protein CASSTSLGGAGGYTF.

The rearrangement links TRBV5-1 to TRBJ2-6; no clear D. The CDR3 spans 14 residues. V was clipped by 4 bases and J by 0 bases, with 5 bases between them. Germline-derived CDR1 and CDR2 are SGHRS and YFSETQ. CDR3: CASSNPSGANVLTF. DNA for the CDR3: TGCGCCAGCAGCAACCCCTCTGGGGCCAACGTCCTGACTTTC. Complete variable domain (other parts from reference TRBV5-1 and TRBJ2-6): KAGVTQTPRYLIKTRGQQVTLSCSPISGHRSVSWYQQTPGQGLQFLFEYFSETQRNKGNFPGRFSGRQFSNSRSEMNVSTLELGDSALYLCASSNPSGANVLTFGAGSRLTVL.

The chain is built from TRBV3-1 (or the pseudogene TRBV3-2) and TRBJ1-1; a weak D match, TRBD1 (5 bases). Deletions cut 3 bases from V and 4 bases from J, with 12 bases between. CDR3 size: 14 residues. In germline, CDR1 is LGHDT, CDR2 YNNKEL (reference sequence). This CDR3 is CASSQFQGGTEAFF. As DNA, the CDR3 is TGTGCCAGCAGCCAGTTCCAGGGTGGCACTGAAGCTTTCTTT.

The gene calls are TRBV18 and TRBJ1-4; unclear D gene. The CDR3 length is 15 residues. From germline, CDR1 is KGHSH and CDR2 LQKENI. V gave up 4 bases and J gave up 7 bases, with 16 bases separating them. CDR3 bases: TGTGCCAGCTCACAATCGACCCCCGCGGCTGAAAAACTGTTTTTT. This sequence encodes CASSQSTPAAEKLFF.

The rearrangement uses TRBV11-2 and TRBJ1-4; TRBD1 is a possible D gene (6 bases). The V gene's germline CDR1 is SGHAT and CDR2 FQNNGV. The germline V and J ends were trimmed by 4 bases and 4 bases, with 10 bases remaining between them. The CDR3 is made up of 14 amino acids. CDR3 nucleotide sequence: TGTGCCAGCAGCTCGGACAGCTATAATGAAAAACTGTTTTTT. This codes for CASSSDSYNEKLFF.

The rearrangement uses TRBV19 and TRBJ1-1; weak D call: TRBD1 (5 bases). The V end was cut by 4 bases, the J end by 5 bases, with 11 bases between. Germline lookup yields CDR1 LNHDA and CDR2 SQIVND (reference sequence). The CDR3 covers 13 residues. The CDR3 coding sequence is TGTGCCAGTAGTACAGGGAGGAGTACTGAAGCTTTCTTT. Amino acids: CASSTGRSTEAFF. The whole variable domain, filled in from reference TRBV19 and TRBJ1-1, reads DGGITQSPKYLFRKEGQNVTLSCEQNLNHDAMYWYRQDPGQGLRLIYYSQIVNDFQKGDIAEGYSVSREKKESFPLTVTSAQKNPTAFYLCASSTGRSTEAFFGQGTRLTVV.

The chain uses TRBV5-8 and TRBJ1-4, with 9 positions matching TRBD1. CDR1 and CDR2 from the germline V gene are SGHTS and YDEGEE. The CDR3 loop spans 14 amino acids. V lost 4 bases and J lost 6; bases outside the gene matches: 4. CDR3 bases: TGTGCCAGCAGCACAGGGGGCGCGGATGAAAAACTGTTTTTT. Amino acid sequence: CASSTGGADEKLFF.

The gene calls are TRBV4-1 and TRBJ1-4, with 8 positions matching TRBD1. The CDR3 length is 16 residues. Germline assignment: CDR1 MGHRA and CDR2 YSYEKL. The ends lost 1 base at V and 7 bases at J; junction bases unmatched: 8. CDR3 nucleotide sequence: TGCGCCAGCAGCCAAGTTCTAACAGGGGGGTTTGAAAAACTGTTTTTT. Translating gives CASSQVLTGGFEKLFF.

The V gene is TRBV24-1, the J gene TRBJ2-7, with D unresolved. Germline-derived CDR1 and CDR2 are KGHDR and SFDVKD. V lost 8 bases and J lost 6, with 16 bases in between. CDR3 length: 13 residues. CDR3 nucleotide sequence: TGTGCCACCATACAGACCACCAGAGGCGAGCAGTACTTC. Protein: CATIQTTRGEQYF.

The chain has TRBV3-1 (or the pseudogene TRBV3-2) and TRBJ1-3; D not resolved. Between the trimmed V and J ends, which lost 2 bases and 1 base, there was a span of 6 bases. Germline-derived CDR1 and CDR2 are LGHDT and YNNKEL (reference sequence). CDR3 length equals 14 residues. The CDR3 reads CASSQILSGNTIYF. CDR3 DNA: TGTGCCAGCAGCCAAATCCTGTCTGGAAACACCATATATTTT.

The chain employs TRBV7-2 and TRBJ1-1; possible D gene TRBD1, 5 bases. The CDR3 sequence is 16 residues long. The germline V gene has CDR1 SGHTA and CDR2 FQGNSA. The V gene lost 4 bases and the J gene lost 1 base, with 16 bases spanning the gap. The CDR3 spells CASSWRDLRRNTEAFF. The CDR3 nucleotides are TGTGCCAGCAGCTGGAGGGACCTACGTCGGAACACTGAAGCTTTCTTT.

The chain has TRBV5-5 and TRBJ1-1, with D perhaps matching TRBD1 (5 bases). The CDR3 length is 14 residues. Germline V gives CDR1 SGHKS, CDR2 YYEKEE (reference sequence). Trimming shortened V by 2 bases and J by 1 base, and 9 bases separated the two germline ends. The CDR3 region has the DNA TGTGCCAGCAGCTTCACTGGGGGGAACACTGAAGCTTTCTTT. Protein sequence: CASSFTGGNTEAFF.

V gene TRBV27 combines with J gene TRBJ1-5; D unclear. Trimming left V 3 bases short and J 7 bases short, with 10 bases between. Germline V gene sequence: CDR1 MNHEY, CDR2 SMNVEV (reference sequence). The CDR3 has 13 residues. CDR3 loop: CASSLSSLQPQHF. The CDR3 nucleotides are TGTGCCAGCAGTTTGAGCTCTTTGCAGCCCCAGCATTTT.

The J gene is TRBJ1-3, the V gene TRBV3-1 (or the pseudogene TRBV3-2); 8 bases agree with TRBD1. The CDR3 totals 15 residues. After removal of 4 bases from V and 8 bases from J, the junction contained 10 bases not matched to a gene. CDR1 and CDR2 from the germline V gene are LGHDT and YNNKEL (reference sequence). The CDR3 region has the DNA TGTGCCAGCAGCCCCCCGGGACAGGCCTTGGACACCATATATTTT. This gives the protein CASSPPGQALDTIYF.

V gene TRBV27 combines with J gene TRBJ1-5, with 7 bases fitting TRBD1. Trimming removed 6 bases from V and 3 bases from J; junction bases left unmatched: 8. The length of the CDR3 is 15 residues. The germline gives CDR1 MNHEY, CDR2 SMNVEV (reference sequence). DNA of the CDR3: TGTGCCAGCAGAAAAACAGGGGCGGTCAATCAGCCCCAGCATTTT. Its translation: CASRKTGAVNQPQHF.

This chain connects TRBV5-1 to TRBJ2-1; D is unresolved. Germline assignment: CDR1 SGHRS and CDR2 YFSETQ. With 0 bases removed from V and 1 base from J, the gap between germline ends came to 8 bases. The CDR3 has 15 amino acids. CDR3 region: CASSLAPGSYNEQFF. As DNA, the CDR3 is TGCGCCAGCAGCTTGGCACCAGGTTCCTACAATGAGCAGTTCTTC.

The V call is TRBV14, the J call TRBJ2-3; 8 bases fit TRBD2. J gave up 6 bases and V 1 base, and 6 bases lay outside the gene matches. The V gene's germline CDR1 is SGHDN and CDR2 FVKESK. CDR3 length: 15 amino acids. The CDR3 DNA sequence: TGTGCCAGCAGCCAAGGCCTAGCGGGCTTCGATACGCAGTATTTT. It translates to CASSQGLAGFDTQYF.

This chain joins TRBV7-2 and TRBJ2-7; D is unresolved. This CDR3 has 12 residues. Germline assignment: CDR1 SGHTA and CDR2 FQGNSA. V lost 3 bases and J lost 6, with 9 bases in between. The CDR3 DNA follows: TGTGCCAGCAGCTTCGATTGGCGCGAGCAGTACTTC. Its protein is CASSFDWREQYF.

This clone is labeled as medium-sized. This chain uses TRBV13 with TRBJ2-7; D gene unclear. The CDR3 sequence is 15 residues long. Germline V gene lookup returns CDR1 PRHDT and CDR2 FYEKMQ (reference sequence). V lost 5 bases and J 0 bases, leaving 14 bases between the germline ends. This CDR3 reads CASSTRRLNSYEQYF. Written as DNA, the CDR3 is TGTGCCAGCAGCACACGAAGGTTAAACTCCTACGAGCAGTACTTC.

The rearrangement uses TRBV7-9 and TRBJ1-6, with D maybe TRBD1 (5 bases). CDR1 is SEHNR, CDR2 FQNEAQ, per germline (reference sequence). V was trimmed by 4 bases and J by 7 bases, leaving 14 bases between them. This CDR3 has 15 residues. The CDR3 DNA reads as TGTGCCAGCAGCTCCCTACAGGCAAGGAATTCACCCCTCCACTTT. Amino acid sequence: CASSSLQARNSPLHF.

This clone was observed a few times. This rearrangement joins TRBV19 to TRBJ2-5; the D gene is possibly TRBD2 (6 bases). The CDR3 spans 15 residues. Per germline, CDR1 LNHDA and CDR2 SQIVND (reference sequence). V was clipped by 4 bases and J by 7 bases, with 19 bases between them. The CDR3 loop reads CASSRSIGRWGTQYF. CDR3 bases: TGTGCCAGTAGTAGATCTATAGGGAGGTGGGGGACCCAGTACTTC.

The chain couples TRBV18 to TRBJ1-2; D not resolved. The CDR3 consists of 15 residues. The ends were cut back, 3 bases at V and 4 bases at J, with 15 bases in the middle. The germline V gene has CDR1 KGHSH and CDR2 LQKENI. The CDR3 bases are TGTGCCAGCTCACCCGAGGGTTCGGCGCCCTATGGCTACACCTTC. It yields the protein CASSPEGSAPYGYTF.